This TCR beta chain was recorded in a study of identical twins. Everyone who gave samples was a healthy Caucasian. This clonotype has only a few counts. The CDR3 loop spans 15 amino acids. V gave up 7 bases and J gave up 0 bases; unmatched junction bases: 6. Per the germline V gene, CDR1 is ENHRY and CDR2 is SYGVKD. MiXCR, run by TCRdb on the 5' RACE reads, gives a single entry per CDR3 protein. Of 700,000 to 950,000 distinct CDR3 sequences in the sample, about 12% are singletons; the top ten hold about 1.5%. Another study also made use of these data, one on yellow fever vaccine responses in identical twins.

This chain links TRBV10-3 with TRBJ2-1; TRBD1 agrees at 7 bases. This TCR was recovered from a woman in her late teens or twenties in good health. The sequenced sample consisted of PBMCs. The CDR3 DNA sequence: TGTGCCATCAAGGGACGGGACAGCTCCTACAATGAGCAGTTCTTC. Amino acids: CAIKGRDSSYNEQFF.